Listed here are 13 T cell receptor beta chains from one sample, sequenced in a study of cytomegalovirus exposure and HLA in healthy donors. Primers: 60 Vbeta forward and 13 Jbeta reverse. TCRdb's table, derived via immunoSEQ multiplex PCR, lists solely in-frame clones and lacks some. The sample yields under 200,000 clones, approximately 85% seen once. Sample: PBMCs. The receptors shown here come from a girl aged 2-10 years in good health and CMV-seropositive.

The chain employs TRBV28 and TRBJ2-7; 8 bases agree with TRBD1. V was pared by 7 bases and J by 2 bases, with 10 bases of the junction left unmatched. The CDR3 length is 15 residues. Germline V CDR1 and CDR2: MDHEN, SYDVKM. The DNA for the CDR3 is TGTGCCAGCACCGACCCCGGGACAGGTACCTACGAGCAGTACTTC. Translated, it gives CASTDPGTGTYEQYF.

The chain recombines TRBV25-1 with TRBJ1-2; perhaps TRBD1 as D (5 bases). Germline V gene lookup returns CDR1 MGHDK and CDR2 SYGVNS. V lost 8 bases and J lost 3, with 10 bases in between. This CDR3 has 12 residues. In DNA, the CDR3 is TGTGCCAGCCGGGTGGGGCACTATGGCTACACCTTC. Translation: CASRVGHYGYTF.

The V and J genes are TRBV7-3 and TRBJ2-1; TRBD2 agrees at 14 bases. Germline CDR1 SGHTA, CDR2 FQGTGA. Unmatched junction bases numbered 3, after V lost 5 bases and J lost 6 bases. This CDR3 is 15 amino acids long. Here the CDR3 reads CASSPGTSGSNEQFF. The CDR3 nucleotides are TGTGCCAGCAGCCCCGGGACTAGCGGGAGCAATGAGCAGTTCTTC.

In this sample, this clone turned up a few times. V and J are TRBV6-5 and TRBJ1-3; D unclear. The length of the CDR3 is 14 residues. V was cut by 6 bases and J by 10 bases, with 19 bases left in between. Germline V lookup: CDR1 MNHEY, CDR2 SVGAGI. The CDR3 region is CASSPEPRYGTIYF. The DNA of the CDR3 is TGTGCCAGCAGCCCGGAGCCCCGTTATGGGACCATATATTTT.

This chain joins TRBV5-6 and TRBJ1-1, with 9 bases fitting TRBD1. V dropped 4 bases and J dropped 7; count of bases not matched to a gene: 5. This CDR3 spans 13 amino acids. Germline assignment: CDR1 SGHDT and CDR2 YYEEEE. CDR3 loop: CASSQGQGIEAFF. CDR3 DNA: TGTGCCAGCAGCCAGGGACAGGGAATTGAAGCTTTCTTT.

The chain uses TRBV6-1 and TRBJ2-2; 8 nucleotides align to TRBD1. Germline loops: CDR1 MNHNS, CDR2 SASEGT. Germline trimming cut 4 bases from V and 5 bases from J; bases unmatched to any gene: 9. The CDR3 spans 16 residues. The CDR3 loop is CASSGDRITMTGELFF. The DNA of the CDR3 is TGTGCCAGCAGTGGGGACAGGATTACAATGACCGGGGAGCTGTTTTTT.

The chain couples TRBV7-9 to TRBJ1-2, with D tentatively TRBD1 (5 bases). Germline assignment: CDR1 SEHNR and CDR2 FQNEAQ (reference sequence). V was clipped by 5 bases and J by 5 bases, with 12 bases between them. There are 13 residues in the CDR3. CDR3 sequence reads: CASSPGLRYGYTF. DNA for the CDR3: TGTGCCAGCAGCCCAGGGTTACGTTATGGCTACACCTTC.

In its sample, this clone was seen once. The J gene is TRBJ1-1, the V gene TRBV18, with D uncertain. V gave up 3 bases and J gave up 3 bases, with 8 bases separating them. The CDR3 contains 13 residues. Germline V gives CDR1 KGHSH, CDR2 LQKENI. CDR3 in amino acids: CASSPRQDTEAFF. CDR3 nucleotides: TGTGCCAGCTCACCGCGGCAAGACACTGAAGCTTTCTTT.

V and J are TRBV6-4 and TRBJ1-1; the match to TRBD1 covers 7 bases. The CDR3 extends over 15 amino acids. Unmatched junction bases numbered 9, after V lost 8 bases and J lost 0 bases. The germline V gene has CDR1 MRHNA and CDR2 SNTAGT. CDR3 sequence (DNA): TGTGCCAGCCCCCACACGGGACAGATGAACACTGAAGCTTTCTTT. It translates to CASPHTGQMNTEAFF.

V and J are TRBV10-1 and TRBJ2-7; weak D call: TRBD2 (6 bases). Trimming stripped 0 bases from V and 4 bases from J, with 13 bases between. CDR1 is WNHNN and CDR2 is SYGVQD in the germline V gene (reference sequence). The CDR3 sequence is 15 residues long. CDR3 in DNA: TGCGCCAGCAGTGAGTCGCCAGGAGGGCAATACGAGCAGTACTTC. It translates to CASSESPGGQYEQYF.

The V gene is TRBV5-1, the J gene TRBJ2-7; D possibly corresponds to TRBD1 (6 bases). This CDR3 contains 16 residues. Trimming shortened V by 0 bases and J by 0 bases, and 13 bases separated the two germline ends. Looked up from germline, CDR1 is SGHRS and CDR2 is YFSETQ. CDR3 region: CASSLAAQDSSYEQYF. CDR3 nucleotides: TGCGCCAGCAGCTTGGCAGCCCAGGACAGCTCCTACGAGCAGTACTTC.

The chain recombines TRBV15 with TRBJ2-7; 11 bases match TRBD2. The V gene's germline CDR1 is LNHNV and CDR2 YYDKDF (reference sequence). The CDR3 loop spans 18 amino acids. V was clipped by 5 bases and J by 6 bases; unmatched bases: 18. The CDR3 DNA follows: TGTGCCACCAGCCCCCTATTCGGAACTAGCGGGAGAGGAGGCGAGCAGTACTTC. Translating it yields CATSPLFGTSGRGGEQYF.

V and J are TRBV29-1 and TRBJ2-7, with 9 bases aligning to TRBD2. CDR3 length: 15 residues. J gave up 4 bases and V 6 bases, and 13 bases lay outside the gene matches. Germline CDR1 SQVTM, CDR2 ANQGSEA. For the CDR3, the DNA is TGCAGCGTAACCAAACTAGCGGGTGTTTTTTACGAGCAGTACTTC. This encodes CSVTKLAGVFYEQYF.